This T cell receptor beta chain was captured in a study of T-cell reconstitution after alpha-beta-depleted transplantation in children. Preparation of the TCRbeta library involved a method that used unique molecular identifiers. TCRdb redid the calling of the PCR reads with MiXCR, one entry per CDR3 protein. Of roughly 490,000 distinct CDR3 sequences in the sample, over 9.5% are singletons; the top ten hold 14%. Broader study findings: Surviving recipient T cells and thymic progenitors underlay high day-60 TCRbeta diversity in some patients.

This CDR3 comprises 14 residues. Germline values: CDR1 DFQATT, CDR2 SNEGSKA (reference sequence). Trimming took off 1 base at V and 4 bases at J, with 11 bases between the two ends. This clonotype was detected a few times. The antigen is unknown. This receptor was taken from a female patient younger than 10 who had a stem cell transplant for aplastic anemia, so the T cells may come from the graft donor. The chain carries TRBV20-1 and TRBJ1-5; no definite D call. Sequencing was performed on PBMCs, mostly from graft donor cells, taken 180 days after TCRalphabeta/CD19-depleted stem cell transplant. The CDR3 nucleotides read TGCAGTGCTAGAGGGCCGAGGAGGAATCAGCCCCAGCATTTT. It translates to CSARGPRRNQPQHF.